This is a list of T cell receptor beta chains from one sample in a study of technical replicates of blood from several donors. Method: immunoSEQ multiplex PCR; TCRdb's copy keeps in-frame clones and lacks some. The data show 45,000 to 65,000 clones, about 95% seen once. Sequencing was done on a sample of PBMCs. Receptors originate from a human donor in good health. Some clones in this sample may be carry-over from other donors' samples. CDR3s include the opening cysteine and the closing phenylalanine or tryptophan. Each record gives: clone size, J gene, V gene, D gene, CDR3 DNA, CDR3 protein. D genes are given only for firm matches. Expanded clones get a size class; other rows say once, few or many, or leave the size out.

clone size: -; J gene: TRBJ1-3; V gene: TRBV4-3; D gene: -; CDR3 DNA: TGCGCCAGCAGCCAAGATAGGGGCCGTGGAAACACCATATATTTT; CDR3 protein: CASSQDRGRGNTIYF
clone size: -; J gene: TRBJ1-1; V gene: TRBV5-1; D gene: TRBD1; CDR3 DNA: TGCGCCAGCAGCTTGAGTGGACAGGGAGGCACTGAAGCTTTCTTT; CDR3 protein: CASSLSGQGGTEAFF
clone size: -; J gene: TRBJ2-7; V gene: TRBV4-3; D gene: -; CDR3 DNA: TGCGCCAGCAGCCAAGACGCAAGAACAGGGCGCGAGCAGTACTTC; CDR3 protein: CASSQDARTGREQYF
clone size: -; J gene: TRBJ2-1; V gene: TRBV7-3; D gene: -; CDR3 DNA: TGTGCCAGCAGACCGACAGGCGGTTGGAATGAGCAGTTCTTC; CDR3 protein: CASRPTGGWNEQFF
clone size: -; J gene: TRBJ1-5; V gene: TRBV10-3; D gene: -; CDR3 DNA: TGTGCCGCGGGGGATAGCAATCAGCCCCAGCATTTT; CDR3 protein: CAAGDSNQPQHF
clone size: -; J gene: TRBJ2-2; V gene: TRBV7-8; D gene: TRBD2; CDR3 DNA: TGTGCCAGCAACACCCCGGTCGGTAGCGGGAGAAACACCGGGGAGCTGTTTTTT; CDR3 protein: CASNTPVGSGRNTGELFF
clone size: -; J gene: TRBJ2-7; V gene: TRBV6-6; D gene: TRBD2; CDR3 DNA: TGTGCCAGCAGTACGGGGGGGAGCTCCTACGAGCAGTACTTC; CDR3 protein: CASSTGGSSYEQYF
clone size: -; J gene: TRBJ2-3; V gene: TRBV18; D gene: TRBD2; CDR3 DNA: TGTGCCAGCTCATTGACTAGCGGAGGGCTGACGGATACGCAGTATTTT; CDR3 protein: CASSLTSGGLTDTQYF
clone size: -; J gene: TRBJ1-4; V gene: TRBV5-6; D gene: TRBD1; CDR3 DNA: TGTGCCAGCAGCCGGGGGACAGGGGGGCGAGGCGAAAAACTGTTTTTT; CDR3 protein: CASSRGTGGRGEKLFF
clone size: -; J gene: TRBJ2-2; V gene: TRBV5-4; D gene: -; CDR3 DNA: TGTGCCAGCAGCCCCAACTTCGGCGGGGAGCTGTTTTTT; CDR3 protein: CASSPNFGGELFF
clone size: -; J gene: TRBJ2-1; V gene: TRBV2; D gene: TRBD2; CDR3 DNA: TGTGCCAGCAGTGAATGGCGGGGGGGGAACTACAATGAGCAGTTCTTC; CDR3 protein: CASSEWRGGNYNEQFF
clone size: -; J gene: TRBJ1-2; V gene: TRBV2; D gene: TRBD1; CDR3 DNA: TGTGCCAGCAGCTTAAGGACAGGGGAGAACTATGGCTACACCTTC; CDR3 protein: CASSLRTGENYGYTF
clone size: -; J gene: TRBJ2-2; V gene: TRBV7-6; D gene: -; CDR3 DNA: TGTGCCAGCAGCCTCCAGGTCGGGGAGAACACCGGGGAGCTGTTTTTT; CDR3 protein: CASSLQVGENTGELFF
clone size: -; J gene: TRBJ2-1; V gene: TRBV2; D gene: -; CDR3 DNA: TGTGCCAGCACCATGACTAGAAATGAGCAGTTCTTC; CDR3 protein: CASTMTRNEQFF
clone size: -; J gene: TRBJ2-5; V gene: TRBV7-9; D gene: TRBD2; CDR3 DNA: TGTGCCAGTTCAAGGGCGGGGGGCCGGGAGACCCAGTACTTC; CDR3 protein: CASSRAGGRETQYF
clone size: -; J gene: TRBJ2-7; V gene: TRBV11-2; D gene: TRBD1; CDR3 DNA: TGTGCCAGCAGCTTTGGGACAGCTTACGAGCAGTACTTC; CDR3 protein: CASSFGTAYEQYF
clone size: -; J gene: TRBJ2-1; V gene: TRBV25-1; D gene: -; CDR3 DNA: TGTGCCAGCACCCAAGCAGAATTCCGGGACAATCCCAGTGAGCAGTTCTTC; CDR3 protein: CASTQAEFRDNPSEQFF
clone size: -; J gene: TRBJ1-5; V gene: TRBV6-5; D gene: TRBD1; CDR3 DNA: TGTGCCAGCAGTTCCGGGACAGGGGGGAAACAGCCCCAGCATTTT; CDR3 protein: CASSSGTGGKQPQHF
clone size: once; J gene: TRBJ1-6; V gene: TRBV4-2; D gene: -; CDR3 DNA: TGTGCCAGCAGACGACAGGTGGATAATTCACCCCTCCACTTT; CDR3 protein: CASRRQVDNSPLHF
clone size: -; J gene: TRBJ1-2; V gene: TRBV18; D gene: -; CDR3 DNA: TGTGCCAGCTCACCGGCCGGGGGGAACTATGGCTACACCTTC; CDR3 protein: CASSPAGGNYGYTF